These 22 T cell receptor beta chains were all obtained from the same sample, sequenced in a study of Ad26.COV2.S vaccination and SARS-CoV-2 variants (TCRdb year 2021). According to the study, the label for this sample's treatment or condition signals: roughly 19 received Ad26.COV2.S at low or high dose, single or two shots; about 5 received placebo; per-sample allocation not given. For vaccine and placebo recipients, the sequenced repertoires came from samples collected on day 63 after the first injection. The method was the immunoSEQ multiplex PCR assay. The clones in this table, taken by TCRdb from immuneACCESS, are in-frame only. Not every clone is retained; where verified, under half of the shortfall comes from an unresolved V gene, and the cause of the rest is unknown. Recorded for this sample are approximately 300,000 clones; about 82% of them occurred a single time. The ten largest clones add up to roughly 1.9% of the sample.

Sample: peripheral blood, taken in a trial of Ad26.COV2.S vaccine versus placebo. The receptors here all came from a person aged 18-60 years who received the Ad26.COV2.S COVID-19 vaccine or a placebo.

This sequence joins TRBV9 and TRBJ2-1; D possibly uses TRBD1 or TRBD2 (5 bases each). The CDR3 consists of 17 residues. Trimming removed 2 bases from V and 3 bases from J, with 18 bases in between. Looked up from germline, CDR1 is SGDLS and CDR2 is YYNGEE. CDR3 protein: CASSVTGAGTFYNEQFF. CDR3 DNA sequence: TGTGCCAGCAGCGTGACCGGGGCAGGGACCTTCTACAATGAGCAGTTCTTC.

This clone was seen once. This chain connects TRBV7-8 to TRBJ2-3; D gene uncertain. This CDR3 contains 14 residues. The V end was cut by 5 bases, the J end by 4 bases, with 13 bases between. Germline CDR1 SGHVS, CDR2 FQNEAQ. As DNA, the CDR3 is TGTGCCAGCAGCCAAGCGACGTACTCAGATACGCAGTATTTT. Protein: CASSQATYSDTQYF.

CDR3 DNA sequence: TGTGCCAGCAGTTCTCGACAGGGATCCTACGAGCAGTACTTC. This sequence encodes CASSSRQGSYEQYF. The chain recombines TRBV27 with TRBJ2-7; 7 bases fit TRBD1. Germline CDR1 and CDR2: MNHEY and SMNVEV (reference sequence). This CDR3 is built from 14 residues. V dropped 4 bases and J dropped 1; count of bases not matched to a gene: 4.

In this sample, this clone turned up once. The chain recombines TRBV6-5 with TRBJ1-1; D is ambiguous. V was trimmed by 7 bases and J by 3 bases, leaving 9 bases between them. CDR3 length: 12 amino acids. Germline V gives CDR1 MNHEY, CDR2 SVGAGI. The CDR3 nucleotides are TGTGCCAGCACCCCCGGGCACACTGAAGCTTTCTTT. Residues: CASTPGHTEAFF.

This chain uses TRBV6-5 with TRBJ1-5; 8 nucleotides align to TRBD1. Germline V gene data show CDR1 as MNHEY and CDR2 as SVGAGI. The CDR3 spans 14 residues. Trimming at V came to 6 bases and at J to 3 bases, leaving 4 bases not matched to a gene. Here the CDR3 reads CASSPTGDNQPQHF. CDR3 sequence (DNA): TGTGCCAGCAGCCCGACAGGGGACAATCAGCCCCAGCATTTT.

The rearrangement links TRBV7-2 to TRBJ1-6; D remains ambiguous. V lost 1 base, J lost 3 bases, and 1 base lay in between. CDR1 SGHTA and CDR2 FQGNSA come from the germline V gene. The CDR3 spans 13 residues. For the CDR3, the DNA is TGTGCCAGCAGCTTAGACTATAATTCACCCCTCCACTTT. Its protein is CASSLDYNSPLHF.

The rearrangement joins TRBV7-2 to TRBJ2-2; 11 bases agree with TRBD1. V shed 5 bases and J 4 bases; nucleotides not matched to a gene: 6. CDR1 is SGHTA and CDR2 is FQGNSA in the germline V gene. This CDR3 comprises 16 residues. As DNA, the CDR3 is TGTGCCAGCAGCCGCACCGGGACAGGGGGCACCGGGGAGCTGTTTTTT. Translating it yields CASSRTGTGGTGELFF.

The chain recombines TRBV19 with TRBJ2-3; 14 positions match TRBD2. V shed 5 bases and J 2 bases; nucleotides not matched to a gene: 6. There are 17 residues in the CDR3. CDR1 is LNHDA and CDR2 is SQIVND in the germline V gene (reference sequence). The CDR3 region is CASSSGLAGGHTDTQYF. In DNA, the CDR3 is TGTGCCAGTAGTTCAGGACTAGCGGGGGGTCACACAGATACGCAGTATTTT.

The gene calls are TRBV27 and TRBJ2-7, with 15 nucleotides matching TRBD2. This CDR3 spans 21 amino acids. The V and J ends lost 5 bases and 1 base, in that order; junction bases with no gene match: 18. Germline V gene lookup returns CDR1 MNHEY and CDR2 SMNVEV (reference sequence). The DNA for the CDR3 is TGTGCCAGCAGTCCTCAAGTATGGAAAGGGACTAGCGGGGGGTTGTCCTACGAGCAGTACTTC. Translated: CASSPQVWKGTSGGLSYEQYF.

This clone was found once. DNA for the CDR3: TGTGCCAGCAGTAGTAATTCACCCCTCCACTTT. It encodes CASSSNSPLHF. The rearrangement uses TRBV7-8 and TRBJ1-6; D uncertain. CDR3 size: 11 residues. With 6 bases removed from V and 6 bases from J, the gap between germline ends came to 3 bases. Germline values: CDR1 SGHVS, CDR2 FQNEAQ.

V usage is TRBV25-1 and J usage is TRBJ2-7; D is undetermined. CDR1 and CDR2 (germline): MGHDK, SYGVNS. The CDR3 runs to 13 residues. The V end was cut by 4 bases, the J end by 2 bases, with 9 bases between. In DNA, the CDR3 is TGTGCCAGCAGTGCACTGACACCCTACGAGCAGTACTTC. The encoded protein is CASSALTPYEQYF.

The chain carries TRBV9 and TRBJ2-1; 12 bases match TRBD2. V shed 4 bases and J 8 bases; nucleotides not matched to a gene: 10. The length of the CDR3 is 16 residues. Per germline, CDR1 SGDLS and CDR2 YYNGEE. DNA of the CDR3: TGTGCCAGCAGCCGAGGGGCTAGCGGGGGGGGCTATGAGCAGTTCTTC. Protein product: CASSRGASGGGYEQFF.

The rearrangement links TRBV10-2 to TRBJ2-3; perhaps TRBD2 as D (6 bases). V was clipped by 3 bases and J by 0 bases, with 16 bases between them. The germline CDR1 and CDR2 sequences are WSHSY and SAAADI. The CDR3 is 17 residues long. CDR3 bases: TGCGCCAGCAGTGACCGATTTGGGGGGTTGAGCACAGATACGCAGTATTTT. Encoded protein: CASSDRFGGLSTDTQYF.

The V and J genes are TRBV10-3 and TRBJ2-1; a possible D gene is TRBD2 (6 bases). The CDR3 is made up of 18 amino acids. V shed 4 bases and J shed 3 bases, with 22 bases lying between them. CDR1 ENHRY and CDR2 SYGVKD come from the germline V gene. CDR3 loop: CAISGVSLGLAHYNEQFF. The CDR3 DNA reads TGTGCCATCAGTGGAGTATCGTTGGGACTGGCCCACTACAATGAGCAGTTCTTC.

V usage is TRBV2 and J usage is TRBJ1-2, with no clear D. The CDR3 runs to 13 residues. The ends were cut back, 6 bases at V and 4 bases at J, with 12 bases in the middle. The germline gives CDR1 SNHLY, CDR2 FYNNEI. The CDR3 sequence: CASSLRESYGYTF. The CDR3 DNA sequence: TGTGCCAGCAGCCTGAGGGAATCCTATGGCTACACCTTC.

The chain recombines TRBV12-3 or TRBV12-4 with TRBJ1-1; D unresolved. The length of the CDR3 is 12 residues. V gave up 3 bases and J gave up 3 bases, with 5 bases separating them. For the CDR3, the DNA is TGTGCCAGCAGTTTTCTCCACACTGAAGCTTTCTTT. Protein sequence: CASSFLHTEAFF.

This rearrangement joins TRBV12-5 to TRBJ1-5; D ambiguous. The germline gives CDR1 LGHNT, CDR2 FRNRAP. V lost 5 bases and J lost 4, with 6 bases in between. The CDR3 has 12 residues. The CDR3 protein is CASGPYNQPQHF. CDR3 sequence (DNA): TGTGCTAGTGGTCCCTATAATCAGCCCCAGCATTTT.

This clone was seen once. The chain joins TRBV19 to TRBJ1-3, with TRBD1 as a possible D gene (5 bases). CDR3 length: 16 amino acids. Germline loops: CDR1 LNHDA, CDR2 SQIVND (reference sequence). With 3 bases removed from V and 7 bases from J, the gap between germline ends came to 19 bases. DNA for the CDR3: TGTGCCAGTAGTATTTTTCTGGACACCCCAAGGAACACCATATATTTT. Its protein is CASSIFLDTPRNTIYF.

This sequence joins TRBV5-1 and TRBJ2-3, with 8 bases lining up with TRBD1. The CDR3 covers 18 residues. Germline CDR1 is SGHRS and CDR2 is YFSETQ. After removal of 2 bases from V and 1 base from J, the junction contained 12 bases not matched to a gene. The CDR3, as DNA: TGCGCCAGCAGCTTACAGGGGGTGTTTGTGCTTGGCACAGATACGCAGTATTTT. It encodes CASSLQGVFVLGTDTQYF.

CDR3 residues: CSGNRAPDTQYF. Written as DNA, the CDR3 is TGCAGCGGTAACAGGGCTCCAGATACGCAGTATTTT. V gene TRBV29-1 combines with J gene TRBJ2-3, with a possible D match to TRBD1 (6 bases). This CDR3 spans 12 amino acids. Trimming left V 7 bases short and J 4 bases short, with 12 bases between. CDR1 is SQVTM, CDR2 ANQGSEA, per germline.

The chain combines TRBV7-9 with TRBJ1-4, with D possibly TRBD1 on 6 matching bases. The V gene lost 8 bases and the J gene lost 4 bases, with 11 bases spanning the gap. Germline V lookup: CDR1 SEHNR, CDR2 FQNEAQ (reference sequence). There are 13 residues in the CDR3. The CDR3, as DNA: TGTGCCAGCCGGACAGAGAATAATGAAAAACTGTTTTTT. It codes for CASRTENNEKLFF.

The chain combines TRBV7-2 with TRBJ2-3, with 8 bases fitting TRBD2. V shed 0 bases and J 0 bases; nucleotides not matched to a gene: 8. The CDR3 has 18 residues. CDR1 is SGHTA and CDR2 is FQGNSA in the germline V gene. The CDR3 coding sequence is TGTGCCAGCAGCTTAGCGTACCTAGCGGGCCTCAGCACAGATACGCAGTATTTT. As protein: CASSLAYLAGLSTDTQYF.